This T cell receptor (beta chain) was recorded in a study of glioma-infiltrating T cells after dendritic cell vaccination. Overall study: Patients received three intradermal dendritic cell vaccine injections at biweekly intervals.

The method was immunoSEQ multiplex PCR; TCRdb's version includes in-frame clones alone and lacks a portion of them. The sample contains approximately 50,000 clones, roughly 84% of which appear only once. This CDR3 region has 15 residues. Germline CDR1 reads MNHEY; CDR2 reads SVGAGI. The V segment lost 6 bases and the J segment 9 bases; nucleotides outside the gene matches: 11. Sample time point: after dendritic cell vaccination, including at tumor progression/relapse. Sequencing was performed on blood, taken after dendritic cell vaccination. The clonotype comes from a human donor with glioblastoma. The chain links TRBV6-5 to TRBJ1-6, with 7 bases matching TRBD1. CDR3 loop: CASRTPGTAISPLHF. The CDR3 coding sequence is TGTGCCAGCAGAACCCCCGGGACAGCGATTTCACCCCTCCACTTT.